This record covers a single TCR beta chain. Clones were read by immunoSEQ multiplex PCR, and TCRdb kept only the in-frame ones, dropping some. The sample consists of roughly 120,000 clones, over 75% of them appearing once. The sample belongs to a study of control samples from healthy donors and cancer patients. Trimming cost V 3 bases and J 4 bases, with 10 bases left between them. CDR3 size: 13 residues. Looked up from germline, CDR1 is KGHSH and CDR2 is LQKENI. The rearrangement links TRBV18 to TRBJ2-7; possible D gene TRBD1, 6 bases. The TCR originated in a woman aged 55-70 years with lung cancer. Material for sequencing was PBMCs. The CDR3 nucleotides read TGTGCCAGCTCACCTCAGGGGACGTACGAGCAGTACTTC. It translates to CASSPQGTYEQYF.